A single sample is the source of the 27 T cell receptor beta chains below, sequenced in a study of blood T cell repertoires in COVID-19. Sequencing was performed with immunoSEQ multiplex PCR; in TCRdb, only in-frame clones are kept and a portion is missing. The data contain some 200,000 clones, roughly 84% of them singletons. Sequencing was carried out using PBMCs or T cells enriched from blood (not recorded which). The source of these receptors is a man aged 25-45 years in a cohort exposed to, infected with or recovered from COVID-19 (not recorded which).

The CDR3 DNA reads as TGTGCCAGCAGCCCCCCTCAGCGGGAGGCGGGAGAGACCCAGTACTTC. Protein sequence: CASSPPQREAGETQYF. The V gene is TRBV3-1 (or the pseudogene TRBV3-2), the J gene TRBJ2-5; 9 bases fit TRBD2. The CDR3 is 16 residues long. V was pared by 4 bases and J by 4 bases, with 10 bases of the junction left unmatched. Germline CDR1 reads LGHDT; CDR2 reads YNNKEL (reference sequence).

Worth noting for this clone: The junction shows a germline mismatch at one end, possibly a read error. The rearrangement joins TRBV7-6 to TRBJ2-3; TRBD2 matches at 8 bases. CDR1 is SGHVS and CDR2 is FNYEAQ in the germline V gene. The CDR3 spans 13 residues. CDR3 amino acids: CASSLKSGGLGVF. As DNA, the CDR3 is TGTGCCAGCAGCTTAAAATCGGGGGGACTAGGGGTTTTT.

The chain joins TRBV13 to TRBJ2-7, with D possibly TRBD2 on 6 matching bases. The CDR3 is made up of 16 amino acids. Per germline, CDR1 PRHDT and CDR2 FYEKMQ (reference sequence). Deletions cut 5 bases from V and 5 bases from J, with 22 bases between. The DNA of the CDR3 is TGTGCCAGCAGCCCCTCGGGCCAGCGGCGGGGAAACGAGCAGTACTTC. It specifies CASSPSGQRRGNEQYF.

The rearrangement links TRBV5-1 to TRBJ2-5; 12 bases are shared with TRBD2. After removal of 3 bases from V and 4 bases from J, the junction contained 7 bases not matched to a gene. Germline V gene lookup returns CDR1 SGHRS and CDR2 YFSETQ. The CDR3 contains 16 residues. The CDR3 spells CASSWKLAGGGETQYF. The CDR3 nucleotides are TGCGCCAGCAGCTGGAAACTAGCGGGAGGAGGAGAGACCCAGTACTTC.

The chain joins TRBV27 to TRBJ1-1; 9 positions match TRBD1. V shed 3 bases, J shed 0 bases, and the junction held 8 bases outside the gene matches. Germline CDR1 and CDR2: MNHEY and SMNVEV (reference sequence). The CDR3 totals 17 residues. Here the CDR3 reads CASSFNGQGLLNTEAFF. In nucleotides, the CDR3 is TGTGCCAGCAGTTTCAACGGACAGGGGTTGTTGAACACTGAAGCTTTCTTT.

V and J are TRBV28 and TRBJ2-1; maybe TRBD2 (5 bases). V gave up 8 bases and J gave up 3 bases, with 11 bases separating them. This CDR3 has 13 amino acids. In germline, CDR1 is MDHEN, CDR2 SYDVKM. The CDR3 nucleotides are TGTGCCAGCCGGGAAGGTGGCTACAATGAGCAGTTCTTC. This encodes CASREGGYNEQFF.

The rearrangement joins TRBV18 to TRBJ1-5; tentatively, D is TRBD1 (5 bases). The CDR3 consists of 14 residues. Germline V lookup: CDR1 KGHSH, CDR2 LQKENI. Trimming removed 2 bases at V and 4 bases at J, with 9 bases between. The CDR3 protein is CASSPGAANQPQHF. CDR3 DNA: TGTGCCAGCTCACCAGGGGCAGCAAATCAGCCCCAGCATTTT.

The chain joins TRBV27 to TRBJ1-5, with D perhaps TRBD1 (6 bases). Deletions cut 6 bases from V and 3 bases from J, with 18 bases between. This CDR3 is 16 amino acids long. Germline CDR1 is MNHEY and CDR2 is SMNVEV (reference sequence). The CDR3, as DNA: TGTGCCAGCAGCCGAGTCCGGGACACGCACAATCAGCCCCAGCATTTT. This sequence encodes CASSRVRDTHNQPQHF.

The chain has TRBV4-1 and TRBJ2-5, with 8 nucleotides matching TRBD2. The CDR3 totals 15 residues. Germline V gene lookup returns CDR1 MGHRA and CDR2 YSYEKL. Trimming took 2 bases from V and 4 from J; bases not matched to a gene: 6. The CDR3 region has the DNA TGCGCCAGCAGCCAACTACTTACTAGCGGAGAGACCCAGTACTTC. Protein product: CASSQLLTSGETQYF.

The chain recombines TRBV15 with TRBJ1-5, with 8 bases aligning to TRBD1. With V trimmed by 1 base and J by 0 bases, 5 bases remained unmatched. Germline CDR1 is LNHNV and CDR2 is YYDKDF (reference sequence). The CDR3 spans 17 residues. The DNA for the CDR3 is TGTGCCACCAGCAGAGTGACAGGGGCTCATAGCAATCAGCCCCAGCATTTT. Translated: CATSRVTGAHSNQPQHF.

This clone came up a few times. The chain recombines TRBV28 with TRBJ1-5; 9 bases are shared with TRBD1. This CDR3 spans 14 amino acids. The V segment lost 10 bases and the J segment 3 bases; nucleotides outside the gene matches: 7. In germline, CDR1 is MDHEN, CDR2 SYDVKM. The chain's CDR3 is CAILDRGINQPQHF. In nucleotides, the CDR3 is TGTGCCATCCTTGACAGGGGGATCAATCAGCCCCAGCATTTT.

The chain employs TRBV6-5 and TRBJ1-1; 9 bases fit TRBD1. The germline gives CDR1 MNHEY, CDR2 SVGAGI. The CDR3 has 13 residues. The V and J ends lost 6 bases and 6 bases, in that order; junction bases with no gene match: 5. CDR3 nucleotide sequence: TGTGCCAGCAGGGCTACAGGGGGCTCTGAAGCTTTCTTT. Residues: CASRATGGSEAFF.

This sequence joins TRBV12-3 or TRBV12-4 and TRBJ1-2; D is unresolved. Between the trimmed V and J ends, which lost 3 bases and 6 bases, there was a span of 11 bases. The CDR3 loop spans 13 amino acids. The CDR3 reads CASSLDGKDGYTF. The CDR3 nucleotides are TGTGCCAGCAGTTTGGACGGGAAGGATGGCTACACCTTC.

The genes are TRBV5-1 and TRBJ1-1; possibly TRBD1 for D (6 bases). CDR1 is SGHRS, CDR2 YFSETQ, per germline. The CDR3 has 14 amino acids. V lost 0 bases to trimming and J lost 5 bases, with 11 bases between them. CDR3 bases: TGCGCCAGCAGCTTGGCGGACAGTAGGACTGAAGCTTTCTTT. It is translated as CASSLADSRTEAFF.

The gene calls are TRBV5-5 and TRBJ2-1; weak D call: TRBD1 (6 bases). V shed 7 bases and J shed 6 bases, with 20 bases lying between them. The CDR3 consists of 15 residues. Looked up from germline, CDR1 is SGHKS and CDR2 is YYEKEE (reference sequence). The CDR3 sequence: CASAFRTETINEQFF. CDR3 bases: TGTGCCAGCGCGTTTCGGACAGAGACTATCAATGAGCAGTTCTTC.

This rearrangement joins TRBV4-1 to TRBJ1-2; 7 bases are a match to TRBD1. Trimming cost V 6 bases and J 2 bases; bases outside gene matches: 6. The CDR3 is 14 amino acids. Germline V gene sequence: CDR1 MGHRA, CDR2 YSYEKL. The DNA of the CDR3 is TGCGCCAGCAGGTATAGACAGGGCAACTATGGCTACACCTTC. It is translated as CASRYRQGNYGYTF.

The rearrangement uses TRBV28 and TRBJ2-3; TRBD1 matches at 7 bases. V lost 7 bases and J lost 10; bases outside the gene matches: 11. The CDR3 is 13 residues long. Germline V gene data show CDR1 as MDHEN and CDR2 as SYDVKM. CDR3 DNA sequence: TGTGCCAGCACCCGGTATGACAGGGCCCCGCAGTATTTT. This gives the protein CASTRYDRAPQYF.

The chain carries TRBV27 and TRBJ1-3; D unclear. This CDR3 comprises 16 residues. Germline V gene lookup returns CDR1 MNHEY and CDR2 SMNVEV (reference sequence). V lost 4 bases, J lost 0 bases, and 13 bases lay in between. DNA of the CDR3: TGTGCCAGCAGTTCGACTGCTATACCCTCTGGAAACACCATATATTTT. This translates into CASSSTAIPSGNTIYF.

The CDR3 loop reads CASSAGTSGRSEQFF. The CDR3 DNA reads TGTGCCAGCAGCGCCGGGACTAGCGGGAGGTCTGAGCAGTTCTTC. The chain carries TRBV9 and TRBJ2-1; TRBD2 aligns across 15 bases. This CDR3 region has 15 residues. The germline V gene encodes CDR1 SGDLS and CDR2 YYNGEE. Trimming cost V 3 bases and J 9 bases; bases outside gene matches: 4. Looking up the rest from reference TRBV9 and TRBJ2-1 gives the full variable domain: DSGVTQTPKHLITATGQRVTLRCSPRSGDLSVYWYQQSLDQGLQFLIQYYNGEERAKGNILERFSAQQFPDLHSELNLSSLELGDSALYFCASSAGTSGRSEQFFGPGTRLTVL.

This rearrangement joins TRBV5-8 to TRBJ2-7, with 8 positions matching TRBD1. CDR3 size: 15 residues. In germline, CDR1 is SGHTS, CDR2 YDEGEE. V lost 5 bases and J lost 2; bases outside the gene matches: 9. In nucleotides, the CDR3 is TGTGCCAGCAGGGGACCCGGGACAGGTGCCTACGAGCAGTACTTC. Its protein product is CASRGPGTGAYEQYF.

CDR3 DNA: TGTGCCAGCACTCTAGCGGGAGGGCCTGGGAATGAGCAGTTCTTC. Translating it yields CASTLAGGPGNEQFF. V is TRBV3-1 (or the pseudogene TRBV3-2) and J is TRBJ2-1; 12 bases are a match to TRBD2. The germline V gene encodes CDR1 LGHDT and CDR2 YNNKEL (reference sequence). The trim removed 7 bases at V and 7 bases at J, leaving 8 bases unmatched. The CDR3 loop spans 15 amino acids.

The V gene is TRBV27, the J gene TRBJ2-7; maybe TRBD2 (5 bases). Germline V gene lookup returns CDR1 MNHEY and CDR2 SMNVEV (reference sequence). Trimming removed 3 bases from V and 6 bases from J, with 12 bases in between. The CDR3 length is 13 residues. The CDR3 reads CASSFLGEGEQYF. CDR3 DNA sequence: TGTGCCAGCAGTTTCTTAGGAGAGGGCGAGCAGTACTTC.

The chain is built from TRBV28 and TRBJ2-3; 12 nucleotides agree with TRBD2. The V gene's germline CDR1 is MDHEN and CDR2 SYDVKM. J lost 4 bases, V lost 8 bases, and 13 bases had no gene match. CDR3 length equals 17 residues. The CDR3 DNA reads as TGTGCCAGCGCGCGTAGCGATGGACTAGCGGGGTCAGATACGCAGTATTTT. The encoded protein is CASARSDGLAGSDTQYF.

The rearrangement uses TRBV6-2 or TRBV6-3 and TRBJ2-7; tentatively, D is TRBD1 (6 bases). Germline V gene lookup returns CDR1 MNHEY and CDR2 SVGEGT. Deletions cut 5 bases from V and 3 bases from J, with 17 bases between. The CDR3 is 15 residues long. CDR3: CASSKRQDGDYEQYF. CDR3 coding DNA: TGTGCCAGCAGTAAACGACAGGACGGGGACTACGAGCAGTACTTC.

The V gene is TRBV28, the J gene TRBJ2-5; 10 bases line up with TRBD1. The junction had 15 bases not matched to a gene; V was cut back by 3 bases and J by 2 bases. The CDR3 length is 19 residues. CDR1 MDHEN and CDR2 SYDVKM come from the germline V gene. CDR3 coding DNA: TGTGCCAGCAGTTTTCCTCCGGGACAGGGGACGCCTATTCAAGAGACCCAGTACTTC. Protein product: CASSFPPGQGTPIQETQYF.

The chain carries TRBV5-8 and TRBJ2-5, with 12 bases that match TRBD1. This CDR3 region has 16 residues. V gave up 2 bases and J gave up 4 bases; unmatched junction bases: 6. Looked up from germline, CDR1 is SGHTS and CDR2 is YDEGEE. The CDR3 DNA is TGTGCCAGCAGCTTCACCGGGACAGGGGGCTCAGAGACCCAGTACTTC. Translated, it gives CASSFTGTGGSETQYF.

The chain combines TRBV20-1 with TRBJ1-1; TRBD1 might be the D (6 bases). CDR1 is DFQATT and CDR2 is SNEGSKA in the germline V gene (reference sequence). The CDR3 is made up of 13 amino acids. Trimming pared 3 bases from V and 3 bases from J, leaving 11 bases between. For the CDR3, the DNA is TGCAGTGCTAGTCCAGGGGTGGACACTGAAGCTTTCTTT. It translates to CSASPGVDTEAFF.